The rows below give T cell receptor beta chains drawn from one sample of a study of blood T cell repertoires in COVID-19. The table came from immunoSEQ multiplex PCR; TCRdb's copy has only in-frame clones and leaves some out. The sample lists approximately 97,000 clones; around 88% were seen once. Material for sequencing was peripheral blood. The receptors stem from a man between 45 and 60 years old with COVID-19, enrolled during active disease. CDR3s include the opening cysteine and the closing phenylalanine or tryptophan. D genes are given only for firm matches. Rows may omit the clone size; those that give it use once, few, many or a size class.

TRBV7-6	NA	TRBJ1-6	TRBD1	TGTGCCAGCAGCTTAGCCTCCTCCGGGACAGGGAGCTCACCCCTCCACTTT	CASSLASSGTGSSPLHF
TRBV5-1	NA	TRBJ2-6	NA	TGCGCCAGCAGCTCGTGGGGCGGCACGAACTCTGGGGCCAACGTCCTGACTTTC	CASSSWGGTNSGANVLTF
TRBV10-3	once	TRBJ2-7	TRBD1	TGTGCCATCAGTAAGGGGGCTTCCTACGAGCAGTACTTC	CAISKGASYEQYF
TRBV4-1	NA	TRBJ1-2	NA	TGCGCCAGCAGCCAAGGGGAGTTGGCCCCAGCGGACCTGATATATGGCTACACCTTC	CASSQGELAPADLIYGYTF
TRBV9	NA	TRBJ2-1	NA	TGTGCCAGCAGCGTAGGAGGAAGTTACAATGAGCAGTTCTTC	CASSVGGSYNEQFF
TRBV4-1	NA	TRBJ1-1	TRBD1	TGCGCCAGCAGCAACAGGGGGCTGAACACTGAAGCTTTCTTT	CASSNRGLNTEAFF
TRBV29-1	NA	TRBJ2-3	TRBD1	TGCAGCGTCGGGACCGGGACAGGGGGCACAGATACGCAGTATTTT	CSVGTGTGGTDTQYF
TRBV12-2	NA	TRBJ2-2	NA	TGTGCAAGTCGCTTAGCGACTCGTAACACCGGGGAGCTGTTTTTT	CASRLATRNTGELFF
TRBV6-4	few	TRBJ1-5	NA	TGTGCCAGCAGTGATCTACCGAATCAGCCCCAGCATTTT	CASSDLPNQPQHF
TRBV19	NA	TRBJ2-7	NA	TGTGCCAGTAGTTCGAGCGGCGGCGGTACCTACGAGCAGTACTTC	CASSSSGGGTYEQYF
TRBV4-1	NA	TRBJ1-4	NA	TGCGCCAGCAGCCAAGTCTACAGTCAACCAACTAATGAAAAACTGTTTTTT	CASSQVYSQPTNEKLFF
TRBV9	NA	TRBJ1-2	NA	TGTGCCAGCAGCGTAGACCTCGACAGGACCCGTGGCTACACCTTC	CASSVDLDRTRGYTF
TRBV9	NA	TRBJ2-7	TRBD1	TGTGCCAGCAGCGTAGGACAGGGGGGCGAGCAGTACTTC	CASSVGQGGEQYF
TRBV6-5	NA	TRBJ2-2	NA	TGTGCCAGCTCGACGGCAGGGGACACCGGGGAGCTGTTTTTT	CASSTAGDTGELFF
TRBV7-8	NA	TRBJ1-3	NA	TGTGCCAGCAGCTTATCAGGGACAACTGGAAACACCATATATTTT	CASSLSGTTGNTIYF
TRBV29-1	NA	TRBJ2-1	TRBD1	TGCAGCGCTGACAGGGTACTGGGCAATGAGCAGTTCTTC	CSADRVLGNEQFF
TRBV19	NA	TRBJ1-6	TRBD1	TGTGCCAGTAGTAAGTTACAGGGGCGCGGGACCAATTCACCCCTCCACTTT	CASSKLQGRGTNSPLHF
TRBV5-5	NA	TRBJ2-7	TRBD1	TGTGCCAGCAGCTTGCGGGACAGGGCAGCCTACGAGCAGTACTTC	CASSLRDRAAYEQYF
TRBV7-9	NA	TRBJ2-2	NA	TGTGCCAGCAGCCCGCCCAGGAACACCGGGGAGCTGTTTTTT	CASSPPRNTGELFF
TRBV7-6	NA	TRBJ2-7	NA	TGTGCCAGCAGCTTAGGTGCAGGGTCTCTGGGTGAGCAGTACTTC	CASSLGAGSLGEQYF
TRBV30	NA	TRBJ1-5	NA	TGTGCCTGGAGTGGTACGACAGTTAGCAATCAGCCCCAGCATTTT	CAWSGTTVSNQPQHF
TRBV7-9	NA	TRBJ2-7	TRBD1	TGTGCCAGCAGCTTCGGACAGGGAATCTACGAGCAGTACTTC	CASSFGQGIYEQYF
TRBV5-4	NA	TRBJ2-4	NA	TGTGCCAGCAGCTGGGAAGGGGGGGGCCGAAACATTCAGTACTTC	CASSWEGGGRNIQYF
TRBV7-2	NA	TRBJ2-1	TRBD2	TGTGCCAGCAGCATATCCGGGACTAGAAGTGAGCAGTTCTTC	CASSISGTRSEQFF
TRBV24-1	once	TRBJ2-1	TRBD2	TGTGCCACCAGTGATTTTGGGGGGGGCTCCTACAATGAGCAGTTCTTC	CATSDFGGGSYNEQFF
TRBV27	NA	TRBJ2-4	NA	TGTGCCAGCAGCAATACAGGGGGGGACATTCAGTACTTC	CASSNTGGDIQYF
TRBV18	NA	TRBJ2-7	NA	TGTGCCAGCTCACCGGAACAGGGCCACGAGCAGTACTTC	CASSPEQGHEQYF
TRBV5-8	NA	TRBJ2-3	TRBD2	TGTGCCAGCAGCTTGGTGGCGGGGGGGCCCGTTACGCAGTATTTT	CASSLVAGGPVTQYF
TRBV30	NA	TRBJ1-6	NA	TGTGCCTGGAGGAGCAGGGTTACCTATAATTCACCCCTCCACTTT	CAWRSRVTYNSPLHF
TRBV30	NA	TRBJ1-2	NA	TGTGCCTGGATATCCCGCGGAACCCCGGGAGGCTACACCTTC	CAWISRGTPGGYTF
TRBV29-1	NA	TRBJ1-4	TRBD1	TGCAGCGTCAAAGAAGGTTCAAACAGGGGATTAGAAAAACTGTTTTTT	CSVKEGSNRGLEKLFF
TRBV3-1/TRBV3-2	NA	TRBJ1-4	NA	TGTGCCAGCACCACAACGGGGGACCGTTATAATGAAAAACTGTTTTTT	CASTTTGDRYNEKLFF
TRBV4-1	NA	TRBJ2-3	NA	TGCGCCAGCACTCCCAAGCCGACACGTACAGATACGCAGTATTTT	CASTPKPTRTDTQYF
TRBV7-9	NA	TRBJ2-3	TRBD2	TGTGCCAGCAGCTTGTTAGCGGGGAACGCAGATACGCAGTATTTT	CASSLLAGNADTQYF
TRBV7-2	once	TRBJ2-2	TRBD1	TGTGCCAGCAGCTCCGGGACAGGAAAATTGAAAGGGACCGGGGAGCTGTTTTTT	CASSSGTGKLKGTGELFF
TRBV28	NA	TRBJ1-2	NA	TGTGCCAGCACCCTAGGGGCTATGTTGGGCTATGGCTACACCTTC	CASTLGAMLGYGYTF
TRBV6-5	NA	TRBJ1-2	TRBD1	TGTGCCAGCGGTCTACAGGGGGCGGAGGGTGGCTACACCTTC	CASGLQGAEGGYTF
TRBV7-3	NA	TRBJ2-7	NA	TGTGCCAGCAGCAAAAACAGGGGGGGAGAGCAGTACTTC	CASSKNRGGEQYF
TRBV5-4	NA	TRBJ1-2	NA	TGTGCCAGCAGTCCGGAGCGGGGACTTAACTATGGCTACACCTTC	CASSPERGLNYGYTF
TRBV27	NA	TRBJ1-4	TRBD1	TGTGCCAGCAGTCAAGGGACAGGGCGTCGTGAAAAACTGTTTTTT	CASSQGTGRREKLFF
TRBV2	NA	TRBJ1-1	NA	TGTGCCAGCAAAAGGGACTCGAACACTGAAGCTTTCTTT	CASKRDSNTEAFF
TRBV10-3	NA	TRBJ2-6	TRBD1	TGTGCCATCAGTCCGGGACAGGGGGCCGGAAGCTCTGGGGCCAACGTCCTGACTTTC	CAISPGQGAGSSGANVLTF
TRBV15	NA	TRBJ1-5	NA	TGTGCCACCAGCATCCTCGTTTATAGCAATCAGCCCCAGCATTTT	CATSILVYSNQPQHF
TRBV7-9	NA	TRBJ2-5	TRBD2	TGTGCCAGCAGCTTAGGGGCTAGCGGGGAGACCCAGTACTTC	CASSLGASGETQYF
TRBV5-5	NA	TRBJ2-3	TRBD2	TGTGCCAGCAGCTTGGCCGGGGGGAGCACAGATACGCAGTATTTT	CASSLAGGSTDTQYF
TRBV29-1	once	TRBJ1-5	NA	TGCAGCGTTTCAAGGGGCGTCAATCAGCCCCAGCATTTT	CSVSRGVNQPQHF
TRBV7-6	NA	TRBJ2-6	NA	TGTGCCAGCAGCTTATTCCCGGCAGGGTTAACTGGGGCCAACGTCCTGACTTTC	CASSLFPAGLTGANVLTF
TRBV10-3	NA	TRBJ2-7	TRBD1	TGTGCCATCAGCGGGGGTACAGGGGGTCAGTACGAGCAGTACTTC	CAISGGTGGQYEQYF
TRBV18	NA	TRBJ2-3	NA	TGTGCCAGCTCACCTGACAGAAACACAGATACGCAGTATTTT	CASSPDRNTDTQYF
TRBV19	NA	TRBJ1-2	NA	TGTGCCAGTACCGTATACAGGTCCTGGAACAGAACTATGGGGAACTATGGCTACACCTTC	CASTVYRSWNRTMGNYGYTF